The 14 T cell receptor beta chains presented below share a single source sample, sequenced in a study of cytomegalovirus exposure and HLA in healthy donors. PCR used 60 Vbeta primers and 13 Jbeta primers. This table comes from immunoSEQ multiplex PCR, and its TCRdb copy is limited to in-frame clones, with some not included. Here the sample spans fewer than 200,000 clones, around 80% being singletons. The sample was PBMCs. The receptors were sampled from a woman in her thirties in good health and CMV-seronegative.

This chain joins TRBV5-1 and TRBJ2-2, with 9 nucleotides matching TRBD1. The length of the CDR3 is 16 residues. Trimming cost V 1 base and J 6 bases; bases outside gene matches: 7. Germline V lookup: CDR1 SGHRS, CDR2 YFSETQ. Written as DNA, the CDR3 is TGCGCCAGCAGCTTGAGGCCACAGGGGGCGGCCGGGGAGCTGTTTTTT. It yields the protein CASSLRPQGAAGELFF.

CDR3 nucleotide sequence: TGTGCCAGCAGTCGACAGGGGGCAGAGGAAAAACTGTTTTTT. Its protein product is CASSRQGAEEKLFF. The chain carries TRBV2 and TRBJ1-4; 10 bases are shared with TRBD1. Germline CDR1 and CDR2: SNHLY and FYNNEI. Unmatched junction bases numbered 5, after V lost 5 bases and J lost 8 bases. This CDR3 has 14 amino acids.

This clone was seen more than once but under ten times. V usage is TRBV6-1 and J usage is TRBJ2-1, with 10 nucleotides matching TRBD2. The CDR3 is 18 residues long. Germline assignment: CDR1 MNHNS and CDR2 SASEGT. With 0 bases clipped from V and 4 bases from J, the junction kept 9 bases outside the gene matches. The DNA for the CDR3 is TGTGCCAGCAGTGAAGCGGCAAGCGGGAGGGCCCTATACAATGAGCAGTTCTTC. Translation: CASSEAASGRALYNEQFF.

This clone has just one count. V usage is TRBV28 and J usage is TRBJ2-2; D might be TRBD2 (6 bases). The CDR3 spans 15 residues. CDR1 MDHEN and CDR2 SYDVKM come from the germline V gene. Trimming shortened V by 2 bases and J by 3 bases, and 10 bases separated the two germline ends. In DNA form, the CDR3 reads TGTGCCAGCAGTTTAGGCGGGACCTACACCGGGGAGCTGTTTTTT. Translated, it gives CASSLGGTYTGELFF. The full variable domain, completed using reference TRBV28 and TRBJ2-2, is DVKVTQSSRYLVKRTGEKVFLECVQDMDHENMFWYRQDPGLGLRLIYFSYDVKMKEKGDIPEGYSVSREKKERFSLILESASTNQTSMYLCASSLGGTYTGELFFGEGSRLTVL.

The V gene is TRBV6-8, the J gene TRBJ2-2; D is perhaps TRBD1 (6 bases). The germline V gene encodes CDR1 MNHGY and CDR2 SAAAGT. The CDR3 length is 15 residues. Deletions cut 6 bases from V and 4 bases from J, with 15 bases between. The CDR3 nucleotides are TGTGCCAGCAGCAAGAAAGACAGGACCACCGGGGAGCTGTTTTTT. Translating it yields CASSKKDRTTGELFF.

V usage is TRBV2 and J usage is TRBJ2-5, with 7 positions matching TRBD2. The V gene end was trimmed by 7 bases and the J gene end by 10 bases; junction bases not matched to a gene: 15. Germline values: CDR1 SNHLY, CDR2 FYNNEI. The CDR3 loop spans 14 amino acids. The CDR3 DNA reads TGTGCCAGCATACGTTCGGCGGGAGCTGGGATCCAGTACTTC. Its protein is CASIRSAGAGIQYF.

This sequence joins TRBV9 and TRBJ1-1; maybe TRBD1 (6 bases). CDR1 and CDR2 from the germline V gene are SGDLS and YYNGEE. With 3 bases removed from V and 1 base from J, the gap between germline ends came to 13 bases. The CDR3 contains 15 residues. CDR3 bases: TGTGCCAGCAGCGAGGGGACAACCCGGAACACTGAAGCTTTCTTT. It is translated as CASSEGTTRNTEAFF.

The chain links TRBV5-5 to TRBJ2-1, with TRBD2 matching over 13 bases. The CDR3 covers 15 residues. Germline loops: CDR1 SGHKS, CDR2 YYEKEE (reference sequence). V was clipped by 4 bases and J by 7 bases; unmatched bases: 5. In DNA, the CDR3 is TGTGCCAGCAGCAGGACTAGCGGGAGTGTAAATGAGCAGTTCTTC. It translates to CASSRTSGSVNEQFF.

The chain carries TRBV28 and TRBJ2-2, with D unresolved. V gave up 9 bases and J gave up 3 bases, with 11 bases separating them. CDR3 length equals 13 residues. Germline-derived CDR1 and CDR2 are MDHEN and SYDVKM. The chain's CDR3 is CASEARDTGELFF. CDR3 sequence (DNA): TGTGCCAGTGAGGCCAGAGACACCGGGGAGCTGTTTTTT. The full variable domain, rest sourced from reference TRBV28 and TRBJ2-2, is DVKVTQSSRYLVKRTGEKVFLECVQDMDHENMFWYRQDPGLGLRLIYFSYDVKMKEKGDIPEGYSVSREKKERFSLILESASTNQTSMYLCASEARDTGELFFGEGSRLTVL.

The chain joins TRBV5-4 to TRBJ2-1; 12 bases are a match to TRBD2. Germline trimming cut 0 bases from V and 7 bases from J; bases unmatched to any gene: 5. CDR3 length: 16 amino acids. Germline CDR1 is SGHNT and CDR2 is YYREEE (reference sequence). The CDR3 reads CASSLGLAGGENEQFF. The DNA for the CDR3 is TGTGCCAGCAGCTTGGGCCTAGCGGGGGGGGAGAATGAGCAGTTCTTC.

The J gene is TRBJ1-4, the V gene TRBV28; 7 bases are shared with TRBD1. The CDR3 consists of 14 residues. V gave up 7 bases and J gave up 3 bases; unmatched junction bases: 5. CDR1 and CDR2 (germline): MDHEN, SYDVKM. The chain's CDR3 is CASKGGASNEKLFF. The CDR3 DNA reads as TGTGCCAGCAAAGGGGGCGCCTCTAATGAAAAACTGTTTTTT.

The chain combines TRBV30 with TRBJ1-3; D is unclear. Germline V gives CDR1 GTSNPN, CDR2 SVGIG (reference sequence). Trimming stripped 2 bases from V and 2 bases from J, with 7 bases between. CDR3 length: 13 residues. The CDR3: CAWSRGPGNTIYF. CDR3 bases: TGTGCCTGGAGTCGGGGTCCTGGAAACACCATATATTTT.

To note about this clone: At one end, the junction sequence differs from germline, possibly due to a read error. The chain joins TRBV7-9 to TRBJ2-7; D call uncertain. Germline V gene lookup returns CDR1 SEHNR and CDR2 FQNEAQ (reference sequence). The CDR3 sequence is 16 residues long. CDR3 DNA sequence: TGTTCCAGCAGCTTCCCCTCCGTCGGGTTCTCCTACGAGCAGTACTTC. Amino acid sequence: CSSSFPSVGFSYEQYF.

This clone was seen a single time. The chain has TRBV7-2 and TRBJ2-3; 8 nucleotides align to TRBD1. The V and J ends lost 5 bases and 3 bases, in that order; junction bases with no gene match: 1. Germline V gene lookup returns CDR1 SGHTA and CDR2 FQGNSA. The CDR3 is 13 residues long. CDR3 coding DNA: TGTGCCAGCAGCCGACAGGGGACAGATACGCAGTATTTT. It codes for CASSRQGTDTQYF.